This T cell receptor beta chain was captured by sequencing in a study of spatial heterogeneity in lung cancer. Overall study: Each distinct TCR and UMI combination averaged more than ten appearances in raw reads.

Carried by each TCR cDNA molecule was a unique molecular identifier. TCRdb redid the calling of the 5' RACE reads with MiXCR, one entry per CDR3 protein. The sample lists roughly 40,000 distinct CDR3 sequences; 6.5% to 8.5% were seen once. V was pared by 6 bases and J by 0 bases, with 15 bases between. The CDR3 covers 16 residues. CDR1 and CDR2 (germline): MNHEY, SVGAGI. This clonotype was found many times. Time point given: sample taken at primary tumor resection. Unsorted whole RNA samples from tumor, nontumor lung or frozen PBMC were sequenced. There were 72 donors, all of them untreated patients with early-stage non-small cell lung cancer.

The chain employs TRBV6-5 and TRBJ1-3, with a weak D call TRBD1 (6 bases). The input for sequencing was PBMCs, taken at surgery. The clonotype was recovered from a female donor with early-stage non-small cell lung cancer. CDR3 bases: TGTGCCAGCAGCCCGGGGCAGGGGTTCTCTGGAAACACCATATATTTT. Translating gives CASSPGQGFSGNTIYF.